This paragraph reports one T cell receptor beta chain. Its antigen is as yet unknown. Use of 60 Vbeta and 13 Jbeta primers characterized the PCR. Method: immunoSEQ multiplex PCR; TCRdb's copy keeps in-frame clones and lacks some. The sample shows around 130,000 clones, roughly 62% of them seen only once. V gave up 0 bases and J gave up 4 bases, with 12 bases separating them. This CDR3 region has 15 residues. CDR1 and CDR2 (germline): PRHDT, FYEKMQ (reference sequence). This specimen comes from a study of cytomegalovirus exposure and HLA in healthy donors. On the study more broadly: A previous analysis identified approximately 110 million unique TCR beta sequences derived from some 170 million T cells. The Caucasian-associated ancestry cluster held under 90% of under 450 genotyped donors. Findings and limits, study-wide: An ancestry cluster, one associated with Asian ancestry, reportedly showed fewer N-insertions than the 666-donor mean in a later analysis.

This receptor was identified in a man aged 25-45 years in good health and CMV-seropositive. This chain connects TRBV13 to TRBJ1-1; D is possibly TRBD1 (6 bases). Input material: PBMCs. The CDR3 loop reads CASSLGYRESTEAFF. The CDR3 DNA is TGTGCCAGCAGCTTAGGTTACAGGGAAAGCACTGAAGCTTTCTTT.